Listed below are T cell receptor beta chains from one sample, sequenced in a study of shared clonotypes between healthy human individuals. The table came from immunoSEQ multiplex PCR; TCRdb's copy has only in-frame clones and leaves some out. The table has some 500,000 clones, around three quarters seen once. Material: PBMCs. These receptors originate from a woman in her 40s in good health. Some clones in this sample may be carry-over from other donors' samples. CDR3s include the opening cysteine and the closing phenylalanine or tryptophan.

v_call cdr3_aa
TRBV7-2 CASSLAPGTGYEQYF
TRBV6-6 CAGGRVGEKLFF
TRBV15 CATSRDLQGAGYTF
TRBV9 CASSRRSVTSGHNEQFF
TRBV7-9 CASSSGLESTDTQYF
TRBV7-3 CASSEQGTRDIQYF
TRBV28 CASSLGGSADTQYF
TRBV18 CASSLGTPYEQYF
TRBV7-3 CASSLLAGRTDTQYF
TRBV9 CASSPYSLAGGSTDTQYF
TRBV7-2 CASSSSGRGTGGYEQYF
TRBV5-4 CASRRAGGPYEQYF
TRBV11-2 CASSLVAAGELFF
TRBV28 CASRHDRETGPQHF
TRBV18 CASSPLRTNEKLFF
TRBV28 CASSVSGRMWYEQYF
TRBV28 CASSSGHSYEQYF
TRBV5-1 CASSFGLGNTDTQYF
TRBV19 CASSMPPYEQYF
TRBV6-5 CASSSGSSYNEQFF
TRBV14 CASSQDLFVVAGLYNEQFF
TRBV5-4 CASSFRSTIANYGYTF
TRBV5-1 CASSLAGPSSGNTIYF